One sample yielded the 5 T cell receptor beta chains listed below, sequenced in a study of spatial heterogeneity in lung cancer. General study results and limits: Tracking of tumor mutation counts was seen in expanded intratumoral alpha and beta TCR counts.

Sample time point: sample taken at primary tumor resection. MiXCR, applied by TCRdb to the 5' RACE reads, yields one record per CDR3 protein. The sample lists about 100,000 distinct CDR3 sequences; 4.4% were seen once. Antigens of these TCRs are unknown. Sequencing used lung tumor tissue, obtained at surgery. The receptor set was obtained from a male donor with early-stage non-small cell lung cancer.

This clonotype was seen ten or more times. The V and J genes are TRBV7-2 and TRBJ2-7; D is uncertain. Trimming removed 5 bases from V and 0 bases from J, with 5 bases in between. The CDR3 loop spans 12 amino acids. Germline assignment: CDR1 SGHTA and CDR2 FQGNSA. DNA of the CDR3: TGTGCCAGCAGCCCCAACTCCTACGAGCAGTACTTC. Its translation: CASSPNSYEQYF.

In its sample, this clonotype was seen many times. This sequence joins TRBV29-1 and TRBJ2-7; D is unresolved. Germline loops: CDR1 SQVTM, CDR2 ANQGSEA. Trimming removed 6 bases at V and 2 bases at J, with 17 bases between. This CDR3 comprises 14 residues. The CDR3 loop reads CSVQARSAPYEQYF. The CDR3 bases are TGCAGCGTCCAAGCGCGGTCAGCCCCCTACGAGCAGTACTTC.

A few counts support this clonotype. This chain joins TRBV5-6 and TRBJ2-4; the D gene could be TRBD1 or TRBD2 (6 bases each). CDR1 is SGHDT, CDR2 YYEEEE, per germline. V was trimmed by 1 base and J by 3 bases, leaving 14 bases between them. The CDR3 runs to 16 residues. The chain's CDR3 is CASSLFGGDGKNIQYF. In nucleotides, the CDR3 is TGTGCCAGCAGCTTGTTCGGGGGCGACGGCAAAAACATTCAGTACTTC.

This clonotype was observed many times. V gene TRBV27 combines with J gene TRBJ2-1; a possible D gene is TRBD1 (5 bases). V shed 6 bases and J shed 7 bases, with 13 bases lying between them. The CDR3 runs 13 residues. The germline CDR1 and CDR2 sequences are MNHEY and SMNVEV (reference sequence). The CDR3 nucleotides read TGTGCCAGCAGCCACAGGCAGAGAAATGAGCAGTTCTTC. This sequence encodes CASSHRQRNEQFF.

The chain links TRBV19 to TRBJ2-7; no clear D gene. Germline-derived CDR1 and CDR2 are LNHDA and SQIVND (reference sequence). CDR3 length equals 14 residues. The V and J ends lost 4 bases and 0 bases respectively, with 10 bases between them. CDR3 coding DNA: TGTGCCAGTAGTACCTCAAGTAGCTCCTACGAGCAGTACTTC. Translation: CASSTSSSSYEQYF.